This TCR beta chain was sequenced in a study of technical replicates of blood from a handful of donors. Data came from immunoSEQ multiplex PCR; TCRdb stores just in-frame clones and leaves some out. The table records fewer than 95,000 clones, more than 85% of them present only once. Trimming stripped 0 bases from V and 4 bases from J, with 13 bases between. Germline V lookup: CDR1 ENHRY, CDR2 SYGVKD. The CDR3 is 16 amino acids. The source is a human donor in good health. V usage is TRBV10-3 and J usage is TRBJ1-3, with D possibly being TRBD1 (6 bases). The sequenced sample was T cells isolated from PBMCs. This chain's CDR3 is CAISESKGVAGNTIYF. In nucleotides, the CDR3 is TGTGCCATCAGTGAGTCGAAGGGGGTGGCCGGAAACACCATATATTTT.